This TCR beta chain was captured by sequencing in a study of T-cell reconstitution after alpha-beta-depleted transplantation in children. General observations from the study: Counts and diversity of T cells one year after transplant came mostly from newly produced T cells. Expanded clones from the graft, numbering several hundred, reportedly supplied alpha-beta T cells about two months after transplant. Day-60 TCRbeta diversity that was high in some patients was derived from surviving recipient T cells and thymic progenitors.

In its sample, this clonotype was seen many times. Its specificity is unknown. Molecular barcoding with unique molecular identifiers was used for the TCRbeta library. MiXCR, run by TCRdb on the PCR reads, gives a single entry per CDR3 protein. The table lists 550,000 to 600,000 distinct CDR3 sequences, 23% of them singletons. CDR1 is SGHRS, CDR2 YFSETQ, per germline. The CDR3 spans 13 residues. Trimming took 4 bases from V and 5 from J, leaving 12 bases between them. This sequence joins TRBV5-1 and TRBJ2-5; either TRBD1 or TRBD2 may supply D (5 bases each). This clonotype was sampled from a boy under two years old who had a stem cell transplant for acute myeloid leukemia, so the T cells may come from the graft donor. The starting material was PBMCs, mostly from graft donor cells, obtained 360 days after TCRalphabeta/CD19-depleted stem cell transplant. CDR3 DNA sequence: TGCGCCAGCAGCAGGGACGCCGGGGAGACCCAGTACTTC. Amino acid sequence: CASSRDAGETQYF.